Below, one T cell receptor (beta chain) is given with its context. Germline CDR1 is SNHLY and CDR2 is FYNNEI. The V gene end was trimmed by 6 bases and the J gene end by 0 bases; junction bases not matched to a gene: 5. The CDR3 loop spans 16 amino acids. The Seattle site enrolled patients during active infection and followed them longitudinally. The sample comes from a study of blood T cell repertoires in COVID-19. Whole-study context: Sites across the United States, Italy and Spain contributed samples from acute and convalescent COVID-19. The cDNA or gDNA used as material had been derived from T cells, B-cell-depleted T cells, or PBMCs.

Repertoires were generated with immunoSEQ multiplex PCR, while TCRdb's copy carries only in-frame clones and drops some. The sample lists some 180,000 clones, about 88% occurring once. The V and J genes are TRBV2 and TRBJ2-1, with 10 bases that match TRBD2. The receptor comes from a man aged 50-60 years with COVID-19, enrolled during active disease. Material for sequencing was peripheral blood. CDR3: CASSQASGSSYNEQFF. CDR3 in DNA: TGTGCCAGCAGCCAGGCTAGCGGGAGCTCCTACAATGAGCAGTTCTTC.